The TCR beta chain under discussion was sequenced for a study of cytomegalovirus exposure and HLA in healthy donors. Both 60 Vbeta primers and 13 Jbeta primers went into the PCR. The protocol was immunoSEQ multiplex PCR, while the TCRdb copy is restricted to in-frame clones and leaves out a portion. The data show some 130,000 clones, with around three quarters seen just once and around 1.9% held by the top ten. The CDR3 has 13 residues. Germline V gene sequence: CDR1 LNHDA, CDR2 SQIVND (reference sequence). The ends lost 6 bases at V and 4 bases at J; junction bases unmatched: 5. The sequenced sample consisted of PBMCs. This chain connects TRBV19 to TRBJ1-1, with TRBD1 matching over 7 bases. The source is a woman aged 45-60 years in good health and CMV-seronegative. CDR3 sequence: CASRTQGSTEAFF. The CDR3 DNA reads TGTGCCAGTAGGACACAGGGGAGCACTGAAGCTTTCTTT.